This entry is about one T cell receptor (beta chain). What it binds is unknown. cDNA synthesis used the whole RNA isolate, giving expressed TCRB sequences. This table comes from immunoSEQ multiplex PCR, and its TCRdb copy is limited to in-frame clones, with some not included. The data hold about 48,000 clones, with 35% to 50% observed a single time. Isolation of CD4+ naive, central memory, regulatory and stem cell-like memory cells was achieved by sorting via CD45RO/CCR7/CD25/CD127/CD95/CD27. Trimming cost V 2 bases and J 5 bases; bases outside gene matches: 3. The CDR3 is 15 residues long. The germline CDR1 and CDR2 sequences are SEHNR and FQNEAQ (reference sequence). This entry is derived from a study of beta chain features in type 1 diabetes. Study-wide background: Healthy donors and patients showed comparable age, gender and cell yields. Overall study findings and caveats: When cDNA is sequenced, cells with high TCR expression could be over-represented. People with Type 1 diabetes carried modestly yet significantly shorter TCRB CDR3s in all four CD4+ subsets.

This TCR was sampled from a man younger than 45 with type 1 diabetes. Sequenced: Tregs from blood. The rearrangement links TRBV7-9 to TRBJ2-2, with 9 positions matching TRBD1. In nucleotides, the CDR3 is TGTGCCAGCAGCTTAACAGGGGGCGCTACCGGGGAGCTGTTTTTT. This codes for CASSLTGGATGELFF.